The 31 T cell receptor beta chains below all came from one sample that was sequenced in a study of T cell responses to AZD1222 COVID-19 vaccine. Sequencing was performed with immunoSEQ multiplex PCR; in TCRdb, only in-frame clones are kept and a portion is missing. This sample yields around 140,000 clones, of which approximately 93% are seen a single time; 5% to 5.5% belongs to the top ten. This material consisted of peripheral blood, taken on day 0 of AZD1222 vaccination. These TCRs come from an adult in good health.

V and J are TRBV11-2 and TRBJ2-7; TRBD1 agrees at 8 bases. The CDR3 is made up of 15 amino acids. Per the germline V gene, CDR1 is SGHAT and CDR2 is FQNNGV. Trimming took 5 bases from V and 3 from J; bases not matched to a gene: 9. The CDR3 sequence: CASSRASGTGYEQYF. The CDR3 DNA sequence: TGTGCCAGCAGCAGAGCTTCCGGGACAGGCTACGAGCAGTACTTC. Variable domain in full (rest from reference TRBV11-2 and TRBJ2-7): EAGVAQSPRYKIIEKRQSVAFWCNPISGHATLYWYQQILGQGPKLLIQFQNNGVVDDSQLPKDRFSAERLKGVDSTLKIQPAKLEDSAVYLCASSRASGTGYEQYFGPGTRLTVT.

The chain couples TRBV11-2 to TRBJ1-3, with no clear D. V was trimmed by 3 bases and J by 3 bases, leaving 3 bases between them. Germline V gene sequence: CDR1 SGHAT, CDR2 FQNNGV. The CDR3 is made up of 12 amino acids. The CDR3 loop reads CASSFGGNTIYF. DNA for the CDR3: TGTGCCAGCAGCTTCGGTGGAAACACCATATATTTT.

J is TRBJ2-6 and V is TRBV6-2 or TRBV6-3; D gene ambiguous. The CDR3 is 14 residues long. Germline values: CDR1 MNHEY, CDR2 SVGEGT. V was pared by 5 bases and J by 0 bases, with 5 bases between. In DNA, the CDR3 is TGTGCCAGCAGTGACTTCTCTGGGGCCAACGTCCTGACTTTC. It is translated as CASSDFSGANVLTF.

This rearrangement joins TRBV30 to TRBJ1-1, with 10 nucleotides matching TRBD1. Germline CDR1 and CDR2: GTSNPN and SVGIG (reference sequence). This CDR3 is 11 amino acids long. J gave up 11 bases and V 5 bases, and 5 bases lay outside the gene matches. CDR3 coding DNA: TGTGCCTGGTTGACAGGGGGCTCGGCTTTCTTT. Its translation: CAWLTGGSAFF.

This clone has only one observation. This sequence joins TRBV9 and TRBJ1-3, with TRBD1 identical over 9 bases. Germline V gene lookup returns CDR1 SGDLS and CDR2 YYNGEE. CDR3 length equals 21 residues. V dropped 0 bases and J dropped 3; count of bases not matched to a gene: 19. The CDR3 DNA follows: TGTGCCAGCAGCGTAGGGATCGGGACAGGGACTCCTTGGGGGTATGGAAACACCATATATTTT. This translates into CASSVGIGTGTPWGYGNTIYF.

This clone was found a few times. The chain joins TRBV7-8 to TRBJ1-5; 10 bases fit TRBD1. V trimming: 7 bases; J trimming: 5 bases; junction bases outside the gene matches: 8. The germline V gene has CDR1 SGHVS and CDR2 FQNEAQ. The CDR3 contains 15 residues. CDR3 DNA: TGTGCCAGCACCCTACGACAGGGGGCGGATCAGCCCCAGCATTTT. This sequence encodes CASTLRQGADQPQHF.

CDR3 DNA sequence: TGTGCCAGCAGCCAAGGCCCCCATCAGCCCCAGCATTTT. It yields the protein CASSQGPHQPQHF. The chain links TRBV3-1 (or the pseudogene TRBV3-2) to TRBJ1-5; no firm D call. This CDR3 is built from 13 residues. Trimming pared 1 base from V and 5 bases from J, leaving 6 bases between. Germline V gene sequence: CDR1 LGHDT, CDR2 YNNKEL (reference sequence).

V and J are TRBV14 and TRBJ2-7; D unclear. The V end was cut by 2 bases, the J end by 2 bases, with 10 bases between. The CDR3 spans 14 residues. Looked up from germline, CDR1 is SGHDN and CDR2 is FVKESK. DNA of the CDR3: TGTGCCAGCAGCCAAAACGGATTACCCTACGAGCAGTACTTC. Its translation is CASSQNGLPYEQYF.

The J gene is TRBJ2-7, the V gene TRBV20-1; D gene uncertain. V gave up 4 bases and J gave up 9 bases, with 7 bases separating them. The CDR3 is 9 residues long. Germline assignment: CDR1 DFQATT and CDR2 SNEGSKA (reference sequence). In nucleotides, the CDR3 is TGCAGTGCTATGGGCGGGCAGTACTTC. Translating it yields CSAMGGQYF.

V is TRBV20-1 and J is TRBJ2-7, with TRBD1 matching 7 bases. The CDR3 covers 13 residues. The germline V gene encodes CDR1 DFQATT and CDR2 SNEGSKA (reference sequence). Trimming at V came to 3 bases and at J to 3 bases, leaving 5 bases not matched to a gene. The CDR3 here is CSASGDRVYEQYF. Here the CDR3 DNA reads TGCAGTGCTAGTGGGGACAGAGTCTACGAGCAGTACTTC.

This chain connects TRBV14 to TRBJ2-2; D perhaps matches TRBD2 (6 bases). The CDR3 extends over 15 amino acids. V was clipped by 0 bases and J by 2 bases, with 7 bases between them. In germline, CDR1 is SGHDN, CDR2 FVKESK. The CDR3 DNA is TGTGCCAGCAGCCAAGACGGGGGAAACACCGGGGAGCTGTTTTTT. Translation gives CASSQDGGNTGELFF.

This chain joins TRBV28 and TRBJ1-6; D is unresolved. This CDR3 has 15 amino acids. Germline V gene lookup returns CDR1 MDHEN and CDR2 SYDVKM. Trimming shortened V by 5 bases and J by 6 bases, and 14 bases separated the two germline ends. The DNA for the CDR3 is TGTGCCAGCAGTCCTTACCGGGCAGGTAATTCACCCCTCCACTTT. Its translation: CASSPYRAGNSPLHF.

This sequence joins TRBV28 and TRBJ2-3, with D maybe TRBD2 (6 bases). Germline-derived CDR1 and CDR2 are MDHEN and SYDVKM. Trimming removed 5 bases at V and 9 bases at J, with 15 bases between. The CDR3 has 13 amino acids. The CDR3 region has the DNA TGTGCCAGCAGTCTAGGGCGGGACCAAACGCAGTATTTT. This translates into CASSLGRDQTQYF.

J is TRBJ2-7 and V is TRBV5-1; TRBD2 is a possible D gene (6 bases). This CDR3 comprises 14 residues. CDR1 is SGHRS, CDR2 YFSETQ, per germline. V lost 4 bases and J 3 bases, leaving 14 bases between the germline ends. CDR3 nucleotide sequence: TGCGCCAGCAGCGCCAGGGTGGAGGGCTACGAGCAGTACTTC. This gives the protein CASSARVEGYEQYF.

This rearrangement joins TRBV28 to TRBJ1-5; 7 bases align to TRBD1. The CDR3 is made up of 12 amino acids. After removal of 5 bases from V and 14 bases from J, the junction contained 9 bases not matched to a gene. CDR1 is MDHEN, CDR2 SYDVKM, per germline. The CDR3 region is CASSEPTGYKHF. The CDR3 DNA sequence: TGTGCCAGCAGTGAGCCGACAGGGTATAAGCATTTT.

The gene calls are TRBV5-4 and TRBJ2-6; D remains ambiguous. V lost 4 bases to trimming and J lost 1 base, with 6 bases between them. Germline loops: CDR1 SGHNT, CDR2 YYREEE (reference sequence). The CDR3 is 14 residues long. The CDR3 nucleotides read TGTGCCAGCAGCCCCGAGTCTGGGGCCAACGTCCTGACTTTC. Protein sequence: CASSPESGANVLTF.

CDR3: CASTIAGSNEQFF. DNA of the CDR3: TGTGCCAGTACAATAGCGGGAAGTAATGAGCAGTTCTTC. The V gene is TRBV6-5, the J gene TRBJ2-1; 8 bases are shared with TRBD2. J lost 7 bases, V lost 9 bases, and 8 bases had no gene match. CDR1 and CDR2 from the germline V gene are MNHEY and SVGAGI. The CDR3 runs to 13 residues.

This clone was recorded a few times. The chain links TRBV27 to TRBJ1-2; TRBD1 aligns across 8 bases. Germline V gives CDR1 MNHEY, CDR2 SMNVEV (reference sequence). The CDR3 spans 14 residues. With 5 bases clipped from V and 3 bases from J, the junction kept 5 bases outside the gene matches. CDR3 nucleotides: TGTGCCAGCAGTAGGACAGGGCTTGACTATGGCTACACCTTC. It yields the protein CASSRTGLDYGYTF.

The CDR3 loop reads CASSSGQKSYEQYF. CDR3 bases: TGTGCCAGCAGCTCGGGACAGAAAAGCTACGAGCAGTACTTC. This chain links TRBV6-5 with TRBJ2-7, with 7 nucleotides matching TRBD1. The CDR3 has 14 residues. V was clipped by 6 bases and J by 3 bases; unmatched bases: 8. The germline V gene has CDR1 MNHEY and CDR2 SVGAGI.

The chain couples TRBV28 to TRBJ1-5; D is ambiguous. The CDR3 is made up of 16 amino acids. V lost 6 bases to trimming and J lost 3 bases, with 18 bases between them. Germline V gene lookup returns CDR1 MDHEN and CDR2 SYDVKM. For the CDR3, the DNA is TGTGCCAGCAGCCGCCGCCTAGTAAGTTCCAATCAGCCCCAGCATTTT. This sequence encodes CASSRRLVSSNQPQHF. Based on the CDR3 plus reference TRBV28 and TRBJ1-5, the full variable domain is DVKVTQSSRYLVKRTGEKVFLECVQDMDHENMFWYRQDPGLGLRLIYFSYDVKMKEKGDIPEGYSVSREKKERFSLILESASTNQTSMYLCASSRRLVSSNQPQHFGDGTRLSIL.

The chain couples TRBV11-3 to TRBJ2-7; 9 nucleotides match TRBD2. The germline V gene encodes CDR1 SGHNT and CDR2 YENEEA. This CDR3 comprises 15 residues. J was trimmed by 6 bases and V by 6 bases; bases with no gene match: 12. The chain's CDR3 is CASSSSPAGGGEQYF. CDR3 sequence (DNA): TGTGCCAGCAGTTCTAGCCCAGCGGGAGGAGGCGAGCAGTACTTC.

The chain employs TRBV10-3 and TRBJ2-7; D gene ambiguous. The CDR3 has 13 amino acids. CDR1 is ENHRY and CDR2 is SYGVKD in the germline V gene. The V and J ends lost 3 bases and 5 bases respectively, with 11 bases between them. CDR3 nucleotide sequence: TGTGCCATCAGTGACAGAGGTACCGACGAGCAGTACTTC. It yields the protein CAISDRGTDEQYF.

This clone was counted a few times. The genes are TRBV6-5 and TRBJ1-6; D unclear. Deletions cut 4 bases from V and 7 bases from J, with 17 bases between. The germline CDR1 and CDR2 sequences are MNHEY and SVGAGI. The CDR3 extends over 16 amino acids. Here the CDR3 DNA reads TGTGCCAGCAGTTTGAGACCCCGGGGTGGGAATTCACCCCTCCACTTT. Residues: CASSLRPRGGNSPLHF.

The chain employs TRBV30 and TRBJ2-5; TRBD1 aligns across 7 bases. The CDR3 sequence is 14 residues long. CDR1 is GTSNPN and CDR2 is SVGIG in the germline V gene (reference sequence). V lost 6 bases, J lost 1 base, and 8 bases stayed unmatched. In DNA form, the CDR3 reads TGTGCCTGCCTCAGGACAGGATCCCAAGAGACCCAGTACTTC. Translation gives CACLRTGSQETQYF. Using reference TRBV30 and TRBJ2-5 for the parts outside the CDR3, the full variable domain is SQTIHQWPATLVQPVGSPLSLECTVEGTSNPNLYWYRQAAGRGLQLLFYSVGIGQISSEVPQNLSASRPQDRQFILSSKKLLLSDSGFYLCACLRTGSQETQYFGPGTRLLVL.

The chain combines TRBV25-1 with TRBJ1-2; D is ambiguous. Germline V gives CDR1 MGHDK, CDR2 SYGVNS. The CDR3 contains 14 residues. Trimming shortened V by 0 bases and J by 8 bases, and 13 bases separated the two germline ends. This CDR3 is CASSEYSEVTGYTF. CDR3 bases: TGTGCCAGCAGTGAATACTCTGAGGTTACCGGCTACACCTTC.

The chain uses TRBV30 and TRBJ2-4, with 8 bases fitting TRBD2. The germline gives CDR1 GTSNPN, CDR2 SVGIG (reference sequence). V trimming: 2 bases; J trimming: 8 bases; junction bases outside the gene matches: 11. This CDR3 is 15 amino acids long. The CDR3 protein is CAWSWTGGFGDIQYF. For the CDR3, the DNA is TGTGCCTGGAGTTGGACGGGAGGGTTCGGTGACATTCAGTACTTC.

DNA of the CDR3: TGTGCCAGTAGAAACAGGGTTTCTGGCTACACCTTC. It translates to CASRNRVSGYTF. This chain links TRBV19 with TRBJ1-2; the D gene is possibly TRBD1 (6 bases). V lost 6 bases and J lost 7, with 12 bases in between. From germline, CDR1 is LNHDA and CDR2 SQIVND (reference sequence). The CDR3 extends over 12 amino acids.

This clone was seen repeatedly, ten times or more. The chain couples TRBV14 to TRBJ2-1; 10 bases line up with TRBD2. CDR3 length: 15 amino acids. V lost 4 bases and J lost 1; bases outside the gene matches: 1. Germline assignment: CDR1 SGHDN and CDR2 FVKESK. The CDR3 DNA reads TGTGCCAGCAGCCTTAGCGGGAGGTCCTACAATGAGCAGTTCTTC. It translates to CASSLSGRSYNEQFF. Using reference TRBV14 and TRBJ2-1 for the parts outside the CDR3, the full variable domain is EAGVTQFPSHSVIEKGQTVTLRCDPISGHDNLYWYRRVMGKEIKFLLHFVKESKQDESGMPNNRFLAERTGGTYSTLKVQPAELEDSGVYFCASSLSGRSYNEQFFGPGTRLTVL.

The chain is built from TRBV28 and TRBJ1-5; D is uncertain. Trimming cost V 7 bases and J 7 bases, with 11 bases left between them. The CDR3 totals 12 residues. Germline values: CDR1 MDHEN, CDR2 SYDVKM. CDR3 sequence: CASNRAGQPQHF. CDR3 DNA sequence: TGTGCCAGCAATCGGGCAGGACAGCCCCAGCATTTT.

The J gene is TRBJ2-1, the V gene TRBV5-6; no definite D call. This CDR3 region has 12 residues. V lost 4 bases and J lost 8, with 10 bases in between. The germline CDR1 and CDR2 sequences are SGHDT and YYEEEE. CDR3 loop: CASSLVADEQFF. CDR3 coding DNA: TGTGCCAGCAGCCTCGTGGCCGATGAGCAGTTCTTC.

The chain joins TRBV19 to TRBJ1-2; D ambiguous. Per the germline V gene, CDR1 is LNHDA and CDR2 is SQIVND (reference sequence). V lost 2 bases to trimming and J lost 8 bases, with 9 bases between them. This CDR3 comprises 12 residues. The CDR3 DNA is TGTGCCAGTAGTATATTACTGGGGGGCTACACCTTC. Its protein is CASSILLGGYTF.